A single sample gave rise to the 21 T cell receptor beta chains below, sequenced in a study of PD-L1 blockade in urothelial cancer. Time point of the sample: pretreatment peripheral blood. Method: immunoSEQ multiplex PCR; TCRdb's copy keeps in-frame clones and lacks some. The sample lists tens of thousands of clones; less than 90% were seen once. The sequencing used PBMCs, collected around atezolizumab (anti-PD-L1) treatment. The receptors were sampled from an older woman with urothelial cancer.

The rearrangement uses TRBV5-1 and TRBJ2-5; 10 positions agree with TRBD2. The CDR3 has 16 residues. Per germline, CDR1 SGHRS and CDR2 YFSETQ. Trimming took 0 bases from V and 3 from J; bases not matched to a gene: 5. The CDR3 DNA reads TGCGCCAGCAGCTTGGGGACAGGACTAGCGGAAGAGACCCAGTACTTC. Protein product: CASSLGTGLAEETQYF.

This sequence joins TRBV5-4 and TRBJ2-1; D unresolved. The V end was cut by 4 bases, the J end by 3 bases, with 17 bases between. From germline, CDR1 is SGHNT and CDR2 YYREEE (reference sequence). The CDR3 loop spans 16 amino acids. DNA of the CDR3: TGTGCCAGCAGCCCGCATGTGACTGGAGTCTACAATGAGCAGTTCTTC. This translates into CASSPHVTGVYNEQFF.

This clone was counted a few times. V usage is TRBV2 and J usage is TRBJ2-7, with 9 bases aligning to TRBD2. The germline gives CDR1 SNHLY, CDR2 FYNNEI. The CDR3 has 12 residues. Unmatched junction bases numbered 3, after V lost 6 bases and J lost 6 bases. The CDR3 DNA follows: TGTGCCAGCAGGGGACTAGCTGGCGAGCAGTACTTC. Translating it yields CASRGLAGEQYF.

This chain joins TRBV10-1 and TRBJ2-5, with D possibly TRBD1 on 6 matching bases. Deletions cut 3 bases from V and 5 bases from J, with 16 bases between. Germline CDR1 WNHNN, CDR2 SYGVQD (reference sequence). This CDR3 is 15 amino acids long. CDR3 DNA sequence: TGCGCCAGCAGTGATAGTTCGCAGGGGTGGGAGACCCAGTACTTC. Translation: CASSDSSQGWETQYF.

The chain combines TRBV7-8 with TRBJ2-7, with 9 bases aligning to TRBD1. V lost 1 base, J lost 6 bases, and 13 bases stayed unmatched. The CDR3 length is 17 residues. Germline CDR1 reads SGHVS; CDR2 reads FQNEAQ. Here the CDR3 reads CASSLVGTGYLIGEQYF. For the CDR3, the DNA is TGTGCCAGCAGCTTAGTCGGGACAGGGTATTTGATAGGCGAGCAGTACTTC.

The genes are TRBV6-5 and TRBJ2-5; tentatively, D is TRBD1 (5 bases). Germline CDR1 MNHEY, CDR2 SVGAGI. The CDR3 has 15 residues. The germline V and J ends were trimmed by 2 bases and 2 bases, with 12 bases remaining between them. The CDR3 spells CASSYGATEQETQYF. DNA of the CDR3: TGTGCCAGCAGTTACGGGGCAACAGAACAAGAGACCCAGTACTTC.

The chain has TRBV7-3 and TRBJ2-2, with D perhaps matching TRBD1 (6 bases). CDR1 is SGHTA and CDR2 is FQGTGA in the germline V gene. Trimming pared 5 bases from V and 6 bases from J, leaving 13 bases between. The CDR3 sequence is 14 residues long. The chain's CDR3 is CASSALRGPGELFF. In DNA form, the CDR3 reads TGTGCCAGCAGCGCCCTCAGGGGCCCCGGGGAGCTGTTTTTT. Variable domain in full (rest from reference TRBV7-3 and TRBJ2-2): GAGVSQTPSNKVTEKGKYVELRCDPISGHTALYWYRQSLGQGPEFLIYFQGTGAADDSGLPNDRFFAVRPEGSVSTLKIQRTERGDSAVYLCASSALRGPGELFFGEGSRLTVL.

This chain links TRBV2 with TRBJ2-5; tentatively, D is TRBD1 (6 bases). The V gene's germline CDR1 is SNHLY and CDR2 FYNNEI. V was pared by 4 bases and J by 4 bases, with 7 bases between. The CDR3 has 12 residues. The CDR3, as DNA: TGTGCCAGCAGTGCAGGGGCAGAGACCCAGTACTTC. Translation: CASSAGAETQYF.

V gene TRBV27 combines with J gene TRBJ1-5, with 7 bases lining up with TRBD1. The length of the CDR3 is 16 residues. Germline CDR1 and CDR2: MNHEY and SMNVEV (reference sequence). J lost 6 bases, V lost 5 bases, and 13 bases had no gene match. The CDR3 loop is CASSPTPRGRGQPQHF. DNA of the CDR3: TGTGCCAGCAGTCCTACTCCAAGGGGGCGGGGTCAGCCCCAGCATTTT.

There are many counts of this clone. The chain employs TRBV28 and TRBJ1-1; D is uncertain. Trimming took off 5 bases at V and 1 base at J, with 11 bases between the two ends. The CDR3 consists of 14 residues. Looked up from germline, CDR1 is MDHEN and CDR2 is SYDVKM. As DNA, the CDR3 is TGTGCCAGCAGTCCCGGACGGGAGAACACTGAAGCTTTCTTT. Protein sequence: CASSPGRENTEAFF.

The V call is TRBV4-1, the J call TRBJ2-7; 8 nucleotides agree with TRBD1. Trimming took 0 bases from V and 3 from J; bases not matched to a gene: 7. CDR1 MGHRA and CDR2 YSYEKL come from the germline V gene. The CDR3 covers 16 residues. The CDR3 DNA is TGCGCCAGCAGCCAAGATGGGTCAGGGGGCTTCTACGAGCAGTACTTC. Protein sequence: CASSQDGSGGFYEQYF.

The DNA for the CDR3 is TGTGCCAGCTCACCAACACGAGGTAATGAGCAGTTCTTC. Translated: CASSPTRGNEQFF. V is TRBV18 and J is TRBJ2-1; no firm D call. V lost 2 bases, J lost 7 bases, and 9 bases lay in between. Germline V lookup: CDR1 KGHSH, CDR2 LQKENI. This CDR3 region has 13 residues.

The chain carries TRBV13 and TRBJ1-1, with 7 positions matching TRBD1. Looked up from germline, CDR1 is PRHDT and CDR2 is FYEKMQ (reference sequence). V was clipped by 4 bases and J by 2 bases; unmatched bases: 7. The CDR3 sequence is 15 residues long. The CDR3 loop is CASSSRGRGNTEAFF. The CDR3, as DNA: TGTGCCAGCAGCTCTAGGGGGCGCGGAAACACTGAAGCTTTCTTT.

The J gene is TRBJ1-2, the V gene TRBV19; D is unclear. The CDR3 has 17 residues. Germline CDR1 and CDR2: LNHDA and SQIVND (reference sequence). The V gene lost 5 bases and the J gene lost 2 bases, with 21 bases spanning the gap. CDR3 nucleotide sequence: TGTGCCAGTAGTCCATACGCGGAGGACGGCATAAACTATGGCTACACCTTC. Amino acids: CASSPYAEDGINYGYTF.

The chain is built from TRBV7-9 and TRBJ2-2, with D perhaps TRBD1 (6 bases). This CDR3 has 14 residues. Germline V CDR1 and CDR2: SEHNR, FQNEAQ (reference sequence). V was trimmed by 4 bases and J by 8 bases, leaving 14 bases between them. The CDR3 nucleotides read TGTGCCAGCAGCTCTACTGGGACATCTGGGGAGCTGTTTTTT. It is translated as CASSSTGTSGELFF.

The chain is built from TRBV6-5 and TRBJ2-2; D is unclear. V was cut by 5 bases and J by 0 bases, with 7 bases left in between. The CDR3 covers 14 residues. Germline V gene data show CDR1 as MNHEY and CDR2 as SVGAGI. CDR3 sequence: CASSKSANTGELFF. In nucleotides, the CDR3 is TGTGCCAGCAGTAAAAGCGCGAACACCGGGGAGCTGTTTTTT.

This clone was counted a few times. This chain links TRBV7-9 with TRBJ1-2, with D uncertain. V was shortened by 1 base and J by 5 bases, with 11 bases between the two germline ends. Germline CDR1 and CDR2: SEHNR and FQNEAQ (reference sequence). The CDR3 spans 14 residues. CDR3 DNA: TGTGCCAGCAGCTTAGAAGGGAGGATTTATGGCTACACCTTC. Amino acid sequence: CASSLEGRIYGYTF.

CDR3 loop: CASSLDGYGYTF. The CDR3 nucleotides are TGCGCCAGCAGCCTGGACGGGTATGGCTACACCTTC. This chain links TRBV5-1 with TRBJ1-2; D is ambiguous. The CDR3 has 12 amino acids. In germline, CDR1 is SGHRS, CDR2 YFSETQ. Deletions cut 4 bases from V and 5 bases from J, with 9 bases between.

The genes are TRBV7-6 and TRBJ2-7; 7 positions match TRBD1. Losses at the gene ends were 3 bases for V and 2 bases for J; bases not matched to a gene: 1. The germline V gene encodes CDR1 SGHVS and CDR2 FNYEAQ. The CDR3 runs to 13 residues. The CDR3 bases are TGTGCCAGCAGCTTGACAGGGACCTACGAGCAGTACTTC. Translating gives CASSLTGTYEQYF. Based on the CDR3 plus reference TRBV7-6 and TRBJ2-7, the full variable domain is GAGVSQSPRYKVTKRGQDVALRCDPISGHVSLYWYRQALGQGPEFLTYFNYEAQQDKSGLPNDRFSAERPEGSISTLTIQRTEQRDSAMYRCASSLTGTYEQYFGPGTRLTVT.

As DNA, the CDR3 is TGTGCCAGCAGCTTAATGGCATCCTATAATTCACCCCTCCACTTT. This sequence encodes CASSLMASYNSPLHF. The chain uses TRBV11-2 and TRBJ1-6, with D unclear. From germline, CDR1 is SGHAT and CDR2 FQNNGV. The V and J ends lost 2 bases and 1 base respectively, with 6 bases between them. The CDR3 length is 15 residues.

Only a few counts were recorded for this clone. Other DNA sequences in this specimen translate into the identical CDR3. The chain links TRBV7-9 to TRBJ1-2; 7 bases are a match to TRBD1. Germline lookup yields CDR1 SEHNR and CDR2 FQNEAQ (reference sequence). V trimming: 5 bases; J trimming: 8 bases; junction bases outside the gene matches: 8. The CDR3 covers 13 residues. For the CDR3, the DNA is TGTGCCAGCAGCCCCGACAGGGTCTACGGCTACACCTTC. Protein product: CASSPDRVYGYTF.